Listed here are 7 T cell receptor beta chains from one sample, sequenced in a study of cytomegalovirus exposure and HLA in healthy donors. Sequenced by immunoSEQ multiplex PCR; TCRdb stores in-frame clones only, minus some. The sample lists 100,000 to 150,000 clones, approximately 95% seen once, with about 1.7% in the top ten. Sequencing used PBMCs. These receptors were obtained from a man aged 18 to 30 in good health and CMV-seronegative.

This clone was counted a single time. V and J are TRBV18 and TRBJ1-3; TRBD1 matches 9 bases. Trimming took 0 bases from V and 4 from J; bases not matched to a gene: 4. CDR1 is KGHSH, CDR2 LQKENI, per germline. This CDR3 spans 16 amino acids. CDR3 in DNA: TGTGCCAGCTCACCACCGGGACAGGGAATCGGAAACACCATATATTTT. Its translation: CASSPPGQGIGNTIYF.

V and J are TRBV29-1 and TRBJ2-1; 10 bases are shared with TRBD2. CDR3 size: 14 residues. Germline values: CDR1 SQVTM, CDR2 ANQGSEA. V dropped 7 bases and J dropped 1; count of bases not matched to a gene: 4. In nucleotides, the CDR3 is TGCAGCGGCCGGACTAGCGGATCCTACAATGAGCAGTTCTTC. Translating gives CSGRTSGSYNEQFF.

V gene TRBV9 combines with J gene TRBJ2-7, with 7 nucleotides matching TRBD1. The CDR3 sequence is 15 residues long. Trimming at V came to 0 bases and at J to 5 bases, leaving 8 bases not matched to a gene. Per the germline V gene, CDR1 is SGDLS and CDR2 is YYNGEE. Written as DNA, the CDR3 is TGTGCCAGCAGCGTAGACGACAGGGCATTCGACGAGCAGTACTTC. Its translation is CASSVDDRAFDEQYF.

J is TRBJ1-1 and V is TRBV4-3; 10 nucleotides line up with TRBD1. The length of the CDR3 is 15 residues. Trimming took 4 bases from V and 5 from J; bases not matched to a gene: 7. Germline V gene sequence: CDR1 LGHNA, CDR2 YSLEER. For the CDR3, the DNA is TGCGCCAGCAGCCTAGGACAGGGGGTTCGGACTGAAGCTTTCTTT. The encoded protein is CASSLGQGVRTEAFF.

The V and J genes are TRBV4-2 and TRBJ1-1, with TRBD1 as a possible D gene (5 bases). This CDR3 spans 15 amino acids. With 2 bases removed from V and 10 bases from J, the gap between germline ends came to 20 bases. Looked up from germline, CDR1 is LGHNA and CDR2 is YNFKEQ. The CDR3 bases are TGTGCCAGCAGCCAAATGCCAGGGTGGGGGGTTGTAGCTTTCTTT. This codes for CASSQMPGWGVVAFF.

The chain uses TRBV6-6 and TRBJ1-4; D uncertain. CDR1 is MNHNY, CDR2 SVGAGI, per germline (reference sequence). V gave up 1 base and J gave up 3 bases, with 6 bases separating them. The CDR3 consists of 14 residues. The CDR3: CASSYWGANEKLFF. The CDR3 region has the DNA TGTGCCAGCAGTTACTGGGGAGCTAATGAAAAACTGTTTTTT.

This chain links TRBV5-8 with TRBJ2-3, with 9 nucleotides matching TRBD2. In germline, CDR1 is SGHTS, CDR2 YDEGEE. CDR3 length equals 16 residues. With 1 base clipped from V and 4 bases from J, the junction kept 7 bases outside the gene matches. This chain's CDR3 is CASSLYRQRGADTQYF. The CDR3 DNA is TGTGCCAGCAGCTTGTATCGCCAGCGGGGGGCAGATACGCAGTATTTT.